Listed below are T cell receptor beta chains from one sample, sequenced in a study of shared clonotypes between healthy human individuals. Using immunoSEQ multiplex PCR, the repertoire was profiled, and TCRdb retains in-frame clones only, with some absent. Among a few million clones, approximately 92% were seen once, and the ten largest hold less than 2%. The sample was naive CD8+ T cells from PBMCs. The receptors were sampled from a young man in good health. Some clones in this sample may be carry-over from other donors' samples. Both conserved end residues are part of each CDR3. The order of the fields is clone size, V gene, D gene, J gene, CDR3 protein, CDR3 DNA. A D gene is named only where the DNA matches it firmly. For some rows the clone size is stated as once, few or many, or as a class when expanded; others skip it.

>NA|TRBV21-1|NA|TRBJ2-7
CASSSGGFRYEQYF
TGTGCCAGCAGCTCCGGAGGGTTCCGCTACGAGCAGTACTTC
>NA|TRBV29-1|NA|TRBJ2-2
CSVVASADTGELFF
TGCAGCGTTGTTGCTAGCGCGGACACCGGGGAGCTGTTTTTT
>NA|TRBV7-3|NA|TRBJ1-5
CASSSPGPGQSAQHF
TGTGCCAGCAGCTCCCCAGGGCCGGGGCAATCAGCCCAGCATTTT
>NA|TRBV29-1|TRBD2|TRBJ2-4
CSVEWGFDKTSGRNIQYF
TGCAGCGTTGAATGGGGATTTGATAAGACTAGCGGGAGGAACATTCAGTACTTC
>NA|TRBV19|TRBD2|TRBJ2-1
CASLGGRFNEQFF
TGTGCCAGTCTTGGCGGGAGGTTCAATGAGCAGTTCTTC
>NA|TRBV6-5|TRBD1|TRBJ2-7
CASSYSMGTGIHEQYF
TGTGCCAGCAGTTACTCGATGGGGACAGGGATCCACGAGCAGTACTTC
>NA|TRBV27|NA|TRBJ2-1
CASSLAGSGNEQFF
TGTGCCAGCAGTTTGGCAGGGAGTGGCAATGAGCAGTTCTTC
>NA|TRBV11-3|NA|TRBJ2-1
CASSLGHSSYNEQFF
TGTGCCAGCAGCTTAGGGCACAGCTCCTACAATGAGCAGTTCTTC
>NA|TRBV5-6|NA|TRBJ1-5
CASSLGQGRNQPQHF
TGTGCCAGCAGCTTGGGGCAGGGGCGTAATCAGCCCCAGCATTTT
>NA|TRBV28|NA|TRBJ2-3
CASSPVRPSPLTDTQYF
TGTGCCAGCAGTCCTGTTCGGCCTAGCCCACTCACAGATACGCAGTATTTT
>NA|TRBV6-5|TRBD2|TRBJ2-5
CASTSGGLATQYF
TGTGCCAGCACTAGCGGGGGTCTCGCGACCCAGTACTTC
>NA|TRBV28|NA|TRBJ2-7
CASSFSNGGGYEQYF
TGTGCCAGCAGTTTTTCAAATGGGGGAGGCTACGAGCAGTACTTC
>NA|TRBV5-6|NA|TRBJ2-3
CASSFSADTQYF
TGTGCCAGCAGCTTCTCCGCAGATACGCAGTATTTT
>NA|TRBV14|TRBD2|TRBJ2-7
CASSQELGLPAHEQYF
TGTGCCAGCAGCCAAGAACTGGGACTACCGGCCCACGAGCAGTACTTC
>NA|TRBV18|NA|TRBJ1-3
CASSQETGGASGNTIYF
TGTGCCAGCTCACAGGAGACAGGAGGGGCCTCTGGAAACACCATATATTTT
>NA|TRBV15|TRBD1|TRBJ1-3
CATSRDLGTEPSGNTIYF
TGTGCCACCAGCAGAGATTTGGGGACAGAACCTTCTGGAAACACCATATATTTT
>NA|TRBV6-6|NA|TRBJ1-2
CASSLTRGGYTF
TGTGCCAGCAGTTTAACGCGGGGTGGCTACACCTTC
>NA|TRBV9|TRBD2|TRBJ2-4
CASSPESGSGAKNIQYF
TGTGCCAGCAGCCCCGAAAGCGGGAGTGGGGCCAAAAACATTCAGTACTTC
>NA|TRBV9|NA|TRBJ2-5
CASSVQGPQETQYF
TGTGCCAGCAGCGTACAGGGCCCCCAAGAGACCCAGTACTTC
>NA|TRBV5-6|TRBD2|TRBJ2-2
CASTSMVGASGGTGELFF
TGTGCCAGCACTAGTATGGTGGGTGCTAGCGGGGGCACCGGGGAGCTGTTTTTT
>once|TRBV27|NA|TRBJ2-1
CASRWTSSYNEQFF
TGTGCCAGCAGATGGACAAGCTCCTACAATGAGCAGTTCTTC
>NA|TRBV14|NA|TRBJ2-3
CASSQITDTQYF
TGTGCCAGCAGCCAAATCACAGATACGCAGTATTTT
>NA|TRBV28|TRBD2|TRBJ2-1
CASSADGGLNEQFF
TGTGCCAGCAGTGCGGACGGGGGGTTGAATGAGCAGTTCTTC
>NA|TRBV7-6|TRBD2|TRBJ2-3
CASSPRLAGVQSTDTQYF
TGTGCCAGCAGCCCCCGCCTAGCGGGAGTTCAAAGCACAGATACGCAGTATTTT
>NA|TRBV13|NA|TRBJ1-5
CASSAGRGNQPQHF
TGTGCCAGCAGCGCGGGGCGAGGGAATCAGCCCCAGCATTTT
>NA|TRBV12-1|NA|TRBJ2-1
CASSFGWLYPRNEQFF
TGTGCCAGCAGCTTTGGGTGGTTATACCCGAGGAATGAGCAGTTCTTC
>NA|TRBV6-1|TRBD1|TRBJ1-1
CASRGRTGGNTEAFF
TGTGCCAGCAGGGGGAGAACAGGGGGGAACACTGAAGCTTTCTTT